Sequencing of this T cell receptor beta chain was carried out in a study of blood T cell repertoires in COVID-19 (TCRdb year 2020). Notes on the research overall: Samples covering the acute and convalescent phases of COVID-19 were provided by collaborators in the United States, Italy and Spain. The material from the prospective study consisted of cDNA or gDNA derived from T cells, B-cell-depleted T cells, or PBMCs. Deeply sampled blood TCRbeta repertoires from subjects exposed to, actively infected with, or recovered from COVID-19 were included in the dataset. The repertoires were released in a freely available public database meant as a resource for research on the immune response to SARS-CoV-2. Samples came from the ongoing ImmuneRACE study (first 160 participants) plus 1,254 subjects from 6 global collaborators. A de-identified subject ID, COVID-19 status, age in years and sex were almost always included in the sample metadata. Where HLA class I and class II types were available, the types were taken from metadata supplied by the sample provider, not from assay-based typing. On the study overall, not on this receptor specifically: How much clinical and demographic metadata was included differed by source and by participant, and the metadata was provided uncurated.

The collaborating institutions used their own protocols to collect whole blood in K2EDTA tubes. For TCRbeta analysis, collaborators shipped samples in one of three forms: frozen whole blood, isolated PBMCs, or DNA extracted from either of those sample types. TCRbeta CDR3 regions were amplified from genomic DNA using the immunoSEQ Assay, a bias-controlled multiplex PCR. Under the source paper's analysis protocol: Nucleated cell counts per sample were estimated from amplification of reference gene primers within the assay. To quantify the absolute abundance of each unique TCRbeta CDR3 rearrangement, sequence reads were collapsed and filtered. Productive Simpson clonality was computed per sample as the square root of Simpson's diversity index over productive rearrangements. TCRdb obtained this table from immuneACCESS and retained in-frame rearrangements with V and J assigned. These tables miss some clones; where compared with another copy, unresolved V genes account for less than half of the shortfall, and the remainder is unexplained. The D gene and trimming were derived from the DNA, and the V and J assignments and clone size from that table. Here the sample has approximately 200,000 clones; 75% to 90% occur a single time. The top ten clonotypes cover approximately 11% of the sample.

On this clone itself: Its antigen specificity is not known. No much larger clone is present one base from it, and per-base qualities are unavailable.

Via the germline V gene, CDR1 is SGHRS and CDR2 YFSETQ. V has 1 base trimmed and J has 1 base trimmed; junction bases matching no gene number 3. CDR3 length: 15 amino acids, cysteine to phenylalanine. Just the 45-base CDR3 DNA is kept, in frame starting at base 1. This TCR came from a human donor with active or convalescent COVID-19. The donor label of this sample is uncertain. Sequencing was performed on peripheral blood. The chain is assembled from TRBV5-1 and TRBJ1-2, and 8 junctional nucleotides match TRBD1. The bases read TGCGCCAGCAGCTTGCAGGGGGCGGGTAACTATGGCTACACCTTC. Translated, it gives CASSLQGAGNYGYTF. Joined to the reference TRBV5-1 and TRBJ1-2 proteins, this CDR3 gives the full variable domain: KAGVTQTPRYLIKTRGQQVTLSCSPISGHRSVSWYQQTPGQGLQFLFEYFSETQRNKGNFPGRFSGRQFSNSRSEMNVSTLELGDSALYLCASSLQGAGNYGYTFGSGTRLTVV.